Following are 9 T cell receptor beta chains from one sample sequenced in a study of shared clonotypes between healthy human individuals (dated by TCRdb to the early 2020s). The library was made by the immunoSEQ multiplex PCR assay. This immuneACCESS table, as held by TCRdb, lists in-frame sequences with V and J called but not all clones. Of the missing ones, under half trace to an unresolved V gene in checked studies; the others have no known cause. The sample table contains roughly 660,000 clones; only one count was recorded for 90% of them. The ten largest clonotypes hold 30% to 35% of the sample. Sample: memory CD8+ T cells from PBMCs. This specimen's cell subset or site label, interpreted: CD45RO+ cells pooled with CCR7-negative TemRA cells. All receptors come from a man aged 18 to 30 in good health. Some clones in this sample may be carry-over from other donors' samples.

The chain combines TRBV27 with TRBJ2-1; D assignment may be TRBD1 or TRBD2 (5 bases each). V was cut by 3 bases and J by 6 bases, with 9 bases left in between. CDR1 is MNHEY and CDR2 is SMNVEV in the germline V gene (reference sequence). The length of the CDR3 is 13 residues. CDR3 nucleotide sequence: TGTGCCAGCAGTTTCGGGACGCTCAATGAGCAGTTCTTC. Its protein product is CASSFGTLNEQFF.

In this sample, this clone turned up a few times. The chain combines TRBV27 with TRBJ1-2; possibly TRBD1 for D (6 bases). Germline CDR1 reads MNHEY; CDR2 reads SMNVEV (reference sequence). The CDR3 length is 13 residues. V lost 3 bases and J lost 6, with 11 bases in between. The CDR3 sequence: CASSFGGTDGYTF. In DNA, the CDR3 is TGTGCCAGCAGTTTCGGGGGCACGGATGGCTACACCTTC.

The CDR3, as DNA: TGTGCCAGTAGTATTCAGGGCCTCACCGGGGAGCTGTTTTTT. Translated: CASSIQGLTGELFF. V is TRBV19 and J is TRBJ2-2, with D perhaps matching TRBD1 (5 bases). CDR1 and CDR2 (germline): LNHDA, SQIVND (reference sequence). There are 14 residues in the CDR3. V lost 3 bases and J 4 bases, leaving 9 bases between the germline ends.

The chain employs TRBV7-9 and TRBJ2-3, with 8 nucleotides matching TRBD2. Germline V gene data show CDR1 as SEHNR and CDR2 as FQNEAQ (reference sequence). The ends lost 5 bases at V and 3 bases at J; junction bases unmatched: 16. This CDR3 has 18 residues. The CDR3 coding sequence is TGTGCCAGCAGCCGACAAACCGGACTAGCTTCGCCGACAGATACGCAGTATTTT. Translating gives CASSRQTGLASPTDTQYF. The whole variable domain, filled in from reference TRBV7-9 and TRBJ2-3, reads DTGVSQNPRHKITKRGQNVTFRCDPISEHNRLYWYRQTLGQGPEFLTYFQNEAQLEKSRLLSDRFSAERPKGSFSTLEIQRTEQGDSAMYLCASSRQTGLASPTDTQYFGPGTRLTVL.

V gene TRBV7-6 combines with J gene TRBJ2-1, with a tentative D call TRBD2 (6 bases). With 1 base removed from V and 6 bases from J, the gap between germline ends came to 16 bases. The CDR3 totals 16 residues. Per the germline V gene, CDR1 is SGHVS and CDR2 is FNYEAQ. The CDR3 coding sequence is TGTGCCAGCAGCTTAGTGCAGGCGGGATTGTGCAATGAGCAGTTCTTC. It encodes CASSLVQAGLCNEQFF.

The chain employs TRBV9 and TRBJ2-5, with 10 positions matching TRBD2. The junction had 5 bases not matched to a gene; V was cut back by 0 bases and J by 3 bases. The CDR3 covers 16 residues. Germline V gives CDR1 SGDLS, CDR2 YYNGEE. CDR3 region: CASSVGALAGEETQYF. The CDR3 DNA follows: TGTGCCAGCAGCGTAGGGGCCCTAGCGGGAGAAGAGACCCAGTACTTC. The variable domain in full, with the rest retrieved from reference TRBV9 and TRBJ2-5, is DSGVTQTPKHLITATGQRVTLRCSPRSGDLSVYWYQQSLDQGLQFLIQYYNGEERAKGNILERFSAQQFPDLHSELNLSSLELGDSALYFCASSVGALAGEETQYFGPGTRLLVL.

The count of this clone is one. The chain couples TRBV4-3 to TRBJ2-5; the match to TRBD1 covers 11 bases. Germline V CDR1 and CDR2: LGHNA, YSLEER. Trimming at V came to 1 base and at J to 4 bases, leaving 2 bases not matched to a gene. This CDR3 has 15 residues. CDR3 sequence (DNA): TGCGCCAGCAGCCAAGGGACAGGGGGCGGAGAGACCCAGTACTTC. Translation: CASSQGTGGGETQYF.

The chain recombines TRBV5-1 with TRBJ2-5; TRBD2 matches at 9 bases. The CDR3 extends over 15 amino acids. The V gene's germline CDR1 is SGHRS and CDR2 YFSETQ. Trimming removed 4 bases from V and 5 bases from J; junction bases left unmatched: 9. CDR3 in amino acids: CASSPWPSGTETQYF. In nucleotides, the CDR3 is TGCGCCAGCAGCCCTTGGCCTAGCGGGACCGAGACCCAGTACTTC. Together with reference TRBV5-1 and TRBJ2-5, the CDR3 gives the full variable domain: KAGVTQTPRYLIKTRGQQVTLSCSPISGHRSVSWYQQTPGQGLQFLFEYFSETQRNKGNFPGRFSGRQFSNSRSEMNVSTLELGDSALYLCASSPWPSGTETQYFGPGTRLLVL.

The chain carries TRBV4-1 and TRBJ2-3, with D possibly TRBD2 on 5 matching bases. Germline V gives CDR1 MGHRA, CDR2 YSYEKL. V lost 2 bases to trimming and J lost 10 bases, with 10 bases between them. The CDR3 contains 12 residues. CDR3 amino acids: CASSQSAGPQYF. Written as DNA, the CDR3 is TGCGCCAGCAGCCAATCGGCGGGCCCGCAGTATTTT.